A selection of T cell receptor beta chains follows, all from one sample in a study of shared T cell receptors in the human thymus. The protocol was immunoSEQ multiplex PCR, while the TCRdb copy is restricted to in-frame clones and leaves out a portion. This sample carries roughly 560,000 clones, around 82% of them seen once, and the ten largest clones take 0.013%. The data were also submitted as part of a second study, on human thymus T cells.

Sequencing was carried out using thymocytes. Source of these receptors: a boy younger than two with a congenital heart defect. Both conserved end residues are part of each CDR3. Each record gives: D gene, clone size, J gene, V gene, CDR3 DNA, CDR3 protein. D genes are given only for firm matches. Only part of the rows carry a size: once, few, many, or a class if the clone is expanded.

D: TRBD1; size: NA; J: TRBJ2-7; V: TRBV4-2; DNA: TGTGCCAGCAGCCAAGAGAACAGGGGTACGGAGCAGTACTTC; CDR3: CASSQENRGTEQYF
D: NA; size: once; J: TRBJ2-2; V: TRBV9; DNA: TGTGCCAGCAGCGTATATCATCATTCACAGGGAAACACCGGGGAGCTGTTTTTT; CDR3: CASSVYHHSQGNTGELFF
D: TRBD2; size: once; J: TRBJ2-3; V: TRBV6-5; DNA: TGTGCCAGCAGTTCGACTAGCGGGAGTGGTCTAGATACGCAGTATTTT; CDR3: CASSSTSGSGLDTQYF
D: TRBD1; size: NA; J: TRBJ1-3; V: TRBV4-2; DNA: TGTGCCAGCAGCCAAGATGAGGGGGCCTCTGGAAACACCATATATTTT; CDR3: CASSQDEGASGNTIYF
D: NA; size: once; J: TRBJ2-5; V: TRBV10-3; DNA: TGTGCCATCAGTGAGTCGGGGGGGACCCAGTACTTC; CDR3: CAISESGGTQYF
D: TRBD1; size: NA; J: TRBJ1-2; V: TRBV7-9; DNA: TGTGCCAGCGGGACAGGAGTGTATGGCTACACCTTC; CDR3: CASGTGVYGYTF
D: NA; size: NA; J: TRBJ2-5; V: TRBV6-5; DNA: TGTGCCAGCAGTTCGGGGACATACCAAGAGACCCAGTACTTC; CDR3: CASSSGTYQETQYF
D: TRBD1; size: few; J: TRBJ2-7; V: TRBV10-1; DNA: TGCGCCAGCAGTGGCCGGGACAGGACTTTGGAGCCCTACGAGCAGTACTTC; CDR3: CASSGRDRTLEPYEQYF
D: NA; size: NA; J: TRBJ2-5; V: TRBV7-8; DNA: TGTGCCAGCAGCTTCAGACTAAATCAGACCCAGTACTTC; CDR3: CASSFRLNQTQYF
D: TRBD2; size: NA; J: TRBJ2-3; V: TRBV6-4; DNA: TGTGCCAGCAGTGATAGCGGGAGCAGGAAGGGTACGCAGTATTTT; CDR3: CASSDSGSRKGTQYF
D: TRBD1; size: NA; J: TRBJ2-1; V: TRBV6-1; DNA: TGTGCCAACGGACAGGGGGCCTGGGAGCAGTTCTTC; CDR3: CANGQGAWEQFF
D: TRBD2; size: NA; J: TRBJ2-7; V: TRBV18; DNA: TGTGCCAGCTCAAGACGGGAGACTAGCTTGAGGGAGCAGTACTTC; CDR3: CASSRRETSLREQYF
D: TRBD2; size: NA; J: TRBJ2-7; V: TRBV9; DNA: TGTGCCAGCAGCGTAGGCACTAGCGGCTCCTACGAGCAGTACTTC; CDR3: CASSVGTSGSYEQYF
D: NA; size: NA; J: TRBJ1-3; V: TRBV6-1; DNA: TGTGCCAGCAGTGAAGCTTCGGACAGCCTCTCTGGAAACACCATATATTTT; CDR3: CASSEASDSLSGNTIYF
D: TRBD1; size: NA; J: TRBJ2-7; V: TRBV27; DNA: TGTGCCAGCAGTCCGGGGACAGGGAGTTCCGAGCAGTACTTC; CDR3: CASSPGTGSSEQYF
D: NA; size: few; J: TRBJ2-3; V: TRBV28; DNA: TGTGCCAGCAGCAAGCCCAGGGACACAGATACGCAGTATTTT; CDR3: CASSKPRDTDTQYF
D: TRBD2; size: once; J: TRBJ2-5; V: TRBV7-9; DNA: TGTGCCAGCAGCTTAGCCAGCGGGAGAGTCCTGGAGACCCAGTACTTC; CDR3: CASSLASGRVLETQYF
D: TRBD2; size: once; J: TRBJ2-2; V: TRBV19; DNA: TGTGCCAGTAATTTTACTAGCGGGAGAAGAACTGCCGGGGAGCTGTTTTTT; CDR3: CASNFTSGRRTAGELFF
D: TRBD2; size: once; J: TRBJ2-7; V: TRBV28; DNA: TGTGCCAGCAGCCCGCCGTCTAGCGGGAGTTCCTACGAGCAGTACTTC; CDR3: CASSPPSSGSSYEQYF
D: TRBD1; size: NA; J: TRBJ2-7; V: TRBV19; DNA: TGTGCCAGTAGTATAAGTGACAGGGACGGGCAGTACTTC; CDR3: CASSISDRDGQYF
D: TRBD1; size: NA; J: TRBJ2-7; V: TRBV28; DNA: TGTGCCAGCAGTCCGAGGACAGGGACGAGCTCCTACGAGCAGTACTTC; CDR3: CASSPRTGTSSYEQYF
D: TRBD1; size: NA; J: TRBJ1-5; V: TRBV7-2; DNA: TGTGCCAGCAGCTCCCGGGACAGGGGGGTTAGGAGCAATCAGCCCCAGCATTTT; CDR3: CASSSRDRGVRSNQPQHF
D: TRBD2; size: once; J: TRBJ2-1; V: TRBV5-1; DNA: TGCGCCAGCAGCTTGGGGCTAGCGGGACGCAATGAGCAGTTCTTC; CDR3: CASSLGLAGRNEQFF
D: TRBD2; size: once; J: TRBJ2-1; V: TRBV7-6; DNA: TGTGCCAGCACCATTCACCTAGCGGGATTGGCCGAGGACCATGAGCAGTTCTTC; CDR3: CASTIHLAGLAEDHEQFF
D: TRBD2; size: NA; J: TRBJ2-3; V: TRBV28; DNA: TGTGCCAGCAGTTTAGGGACTAGCGGGAGGGGAGGCACAAGGACGCAGTATTTT; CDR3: CASSLGTSGRGGTRTQYF
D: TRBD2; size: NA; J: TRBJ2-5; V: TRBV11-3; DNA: TGTGCCAGCGGGCTAGCGGGAGTGGGGGGAGGAGAGACCCAGTACTTC; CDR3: CASGLAGVGGGETQYF
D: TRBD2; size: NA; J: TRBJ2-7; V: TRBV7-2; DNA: TGTGCCAGCAGCTTAGCTGGTAGCGGGGGTCACGAGCAGTACTTC; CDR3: CASSLAGSGGHEQYF
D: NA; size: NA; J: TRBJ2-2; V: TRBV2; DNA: TGTGCCAGCAGTGAAAGGGGGACAATGAACACCGGGGAGCTGTTTTTT; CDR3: CASSERGTMNTGELFF
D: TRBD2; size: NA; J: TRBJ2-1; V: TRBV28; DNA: TGTGCCAGCAGACTAGCGGGAGCCCCCTCCTACAATGAGCAGTTCTTC; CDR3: CASRLAGAPSYNEQFF
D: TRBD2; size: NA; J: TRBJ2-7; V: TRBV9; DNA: TGTGCCAGCAGCGTTCGACAACTAGCGGGAGCGGAGGAGCAGTACTTC; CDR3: CASSVRQLAGAEEQYF
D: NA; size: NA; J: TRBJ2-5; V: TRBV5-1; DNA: TGCGCCAGCAGCTTTAGTTGTGTAGAGACCCAGTACTTC; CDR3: CASSFSCVETQYF
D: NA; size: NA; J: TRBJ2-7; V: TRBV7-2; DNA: TGTGCCAGCAGCTTAGCGCGGACTATAGTTACCTACGAGCAGTACTTC; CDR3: CASSLARTIVTYEQYF
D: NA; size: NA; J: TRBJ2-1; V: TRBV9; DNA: TGTGCCAGCAGCGTAGTAGACGGAGGGGCGTCGAGCTCCTACAATGAGCAGTTCTTC; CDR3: CASSVVDGGASSSYNEQFF
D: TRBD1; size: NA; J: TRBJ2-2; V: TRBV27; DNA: TGTGCCAGCGTAAGGACAGGTGGGACCGGGGAGCTGTTTTTT; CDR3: CASVRTGGTGELFF
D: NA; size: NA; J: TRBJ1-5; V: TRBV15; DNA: TGTGCCACCAGCAGAGGGGGCGGGGGTCCAAGGGGTGCCCAGCATTTT; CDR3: CATSRGGGGPRGAQHF
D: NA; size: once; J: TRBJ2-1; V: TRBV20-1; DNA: TGCAGTGCTAAGAGAGGGAATGAGCAGTTCTTC; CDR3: CSAKRGNEQFF
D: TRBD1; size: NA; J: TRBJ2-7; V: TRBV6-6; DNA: TGTGCCAGCAGTTACTCCGGGGACAGCTACGAGCAGTACTTC; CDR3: CASSYSGDSYEQYF
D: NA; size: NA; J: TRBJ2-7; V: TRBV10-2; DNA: TGCGCCAGCAGTGAGTCGGGGGGAGGCTCCTACGAGCAGTACTTC; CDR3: CASSESGGGSYEQYF
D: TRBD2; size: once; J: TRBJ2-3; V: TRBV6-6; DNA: TGTGCCAGCGTAACGGGAGGAACCACAGATACGCAGTATTTT; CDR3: CASVTGGTTDTQYF
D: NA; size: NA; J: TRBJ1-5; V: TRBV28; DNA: TGTGCCAGCAGTTTAAAGGGTCCAGGAGGGCCCAATCAGCCCCAGCATTTT; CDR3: CASSLKGPGGPNQPQHF
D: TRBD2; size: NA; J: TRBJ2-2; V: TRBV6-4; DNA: TGTGCCAGCAGCCGACTAGCGAGAGGGCAGGGCCCCGGGGAGCTGTTTTTT; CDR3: CASSRLARGQGPGELFF
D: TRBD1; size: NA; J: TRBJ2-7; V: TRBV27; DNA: TGTGCCAGCAGTTCACACCCGCCCGCAGGGGGTGAGCAGTACTTC; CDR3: CASSSHPPAGGEQYF
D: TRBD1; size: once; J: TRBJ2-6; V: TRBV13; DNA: TGTGCCAGCAGCGCCGACAGGGGCTGTACTGGGGCCAACGTCCTGACTTTC; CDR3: CASSADRGCTGANVLTF
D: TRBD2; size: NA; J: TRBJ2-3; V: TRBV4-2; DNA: TGTGCCAGCAGCCTATGGGACTACACAGATACGCAGTATTTT; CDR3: CASSLWDYTDTQYF
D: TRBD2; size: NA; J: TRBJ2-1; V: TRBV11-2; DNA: TGTGCCAGCAGCTTAGGCGCCGGGAGGGCCGCCAATGAGCAGTTCTTC; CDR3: CASSLGAGRAANEQFF
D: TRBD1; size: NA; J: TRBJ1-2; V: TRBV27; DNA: TGTGCCAGCAGTTTATCATCCAGGGGGGTCTTCGGCTACACCTTC; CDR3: CASSLSSRGVFGYTF
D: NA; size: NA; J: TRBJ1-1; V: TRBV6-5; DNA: TGTGCCAGCAGTTACTCGGGGCAGAGACCGAACACTGAAGCTTTCTTT; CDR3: CASSYSGQRPNTEAFF
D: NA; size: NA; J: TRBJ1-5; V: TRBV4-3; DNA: TGCGCCAGCAGCCAAGATCTCGGGAGATATAGCAATCAGCCCCAGCATTTT; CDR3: CASSQDLGRYSNQPQHF
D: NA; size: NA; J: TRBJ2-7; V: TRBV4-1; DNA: TGCGCCAGCAGCCAAGACTGGCGGGGCTCCTACGAGCAGTACTTC; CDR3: CASSQDWRGSYEQYF